This T cell receptor beta chain appears in the sequencing data of a study of blood T cell repertoires in COVID-19. About the research overall: Donors in the United States, Italy and Spain gave samples during acute or convalescent COVID-19. PBMCs, B-cell-depleted T cells, or T cells provided the cDNA or gDNA that made up the material.

Per the original data handling: Amplifying reference gene primers gave estimates of nucleated cell counts. Libraries were prepared by immunoSEQ multiplex PCR; TCRdb keeps only in-frame clonotypes and omits some of them. The DNA gave D and trimming, while V, J and clone size come from that table. The repertoire holds 310,000 or so clones, with over 80% as singletons. Seattle cases were enrolled at active infection and followed longitudinally. Sequenced input: peripheral blood. This TCR came from a man aged 25-40 years with COVID-19, enrolled during active disease.

CDR3 DNA: TGCGCCAGCAGCTCACTAGCGGGGGTAACCTACGAGCAGTACTTC. This sequence encodes CASSSLAGVTYEQYF. The chain has TRBV5-1 and TRBJ2-7, with TRBD2 matching over 11 bases. CDR3 length: 15 residues. V trimming: 3 bases; J trimming: 2 bases; junction bases outside the gene matches: 4. CDR1 and CDR2 (germline): SGHRS, YFSETQ.